This TCR beta chain was captured by sequencing in a study of T cell responses to AZD1222 COVID-19 vaccine. This CDR3 is built from 15 residues. J was trimmed by 5 bases and V by 3 bases; bases with no gene match: 10. The germline CDR1 and CDR2 sequences are SQVTM and ANQGSEA. Clones were read by immunoSEQ multiplex PCR, and TCRdb kept only the in-frame ones, dropping some. Altogether 110,000 or so clones are present, around 90% being singletons, with the ten largest covering around 13%. Sequences were derived from peripheral blood, sampled on day 0 of MenACWY control vaccination. V is TRBV29-1 and J is TRBJ2-1; 7 nucleotides line up with TRBD1. This receptor was taken from an adult in good health. CDR3 region: CSVEFATGIDNEQFF. The CDR3 bases are TGCAGCGTTGAGTTCGCGACAGGGATAGACAATGAGCAGTTCTTC.